Shown below are 10 T cell receptor beta chains from a single sample sequenced in a study of shared clonotypes between healthy human individuals. The method was immunoSEQ multiplex PCR; TCRdb's version includes in-frame clones alone and lacks a portion of them. The sample lists 400,000 to 600,000 clones; 60% to 80% were seen once. The material sequenced was PBMCs. These receptors were taken from a woman aged 40 to 50 in good health. Some clones in this sample may be carry-over from other donors' samples.

The chain links TRBV13 to TRBJ2-7, with D possibly being TRBD1 (5 bases). CDR3 length: 14 residues. V lost 4 bases and J lost 0, with 10 bases in between. Germline V lookup: CDR1 PRHDT, CDR2 FYEKMQ (reference sequence). This CDR3 reads CASSSTASSYEQYF. CDR3 DNA: TGTGCCAGCAGCTCGACAGCGTCCTCCTACGAGCAGTACTTC.

V usage is TRBV30 and J usage is TRBJ2-7; TRBD1 agrees at 7 bases. V lost 3 bases and J lost 6; bases outside the gene matches: 2. This CDR3 is built from 11 residues. The germline V gene encodes CDR1 GTSNPN and CDR2 SVGIG (reference sequence). This chain's CDR3 is CAWRGQAEQYF. DNA for the CDR3: TGTGCCTGGAGAGGACAGGCCGAGCAGTACTTC.

V gene TRBV5-6 combines with J gene TRBJ1-2; 11 nucleotides align to TRBD1. J gave up 5 bases and V 2 bases, and 5 bases lay outside the gene matches. CDR1 SGHDT and CDR2 YYEEEE come from the germline V gene. This CDR3 spans 15 amino acids. The CDR3 sequence is CASSLGDRGIYGYTF. CDR3 sequence (DNA): TGTGCCAGCAGCTTAGGGGACAGGGGGATATATGGCTACACCTTC.

CDR3 loop: CASSIARLGSGSNQPQHF. In nucleotides, the CDR3 is TGTGCCAGTAGTATAGCCCGACTGGGTTCAGGAAGCAATCAGCCCCAGCATTTT. This chain joins TRBV19 and TRBJ1-5; D gene uncertain. Germline-derived CDR1 and CDR2 are LNHDA and SQIVND (reference sequence). Trimming pared 1 base from V and 1 base from J, leaving 17 bases between. This CDR3 contains 18 residues.

This clone appeared a few times. The chain employs TRBV4-2 and TRBJ1-1, with 7 bases lining up with TRBD1. The germline V gene encodes CDR1 LGHNA and CDR2 YNFKEQ. Trimming took 1 base from V and 6 from J; bases not matched to a gene: 2. The length of the CDR3 is 13 residues. The CDR3 nucleotides are TGTGCCAGCAGCCAAGTGGGGACAGCTGAAGCTTTCTTT. The encoded protein is CASSQVGTAEAFF.

The V gene is TRBV4-2, the J gene TRBJ2-1, with D possibly matching TRBD2 (9 bases). CDR1 is LGHNA, CDR2 YNFKEQ, per germline. Trimming took off 4 bases at V and 12 bases at J, with 25 bases between the two ends. This CDR3 has 16 amino acids. The CDR3 DNA is TGTGCCAGCAGCCCAGGGGGCGGGAGGGCCGGGGTAGGGCAGTTCTTC. It specifies CASSPGGGRAGVGQFF.

The CDR3 reads CASSLRVGPRRAFF. Here the CDR3 DNA reads TGTGCCAGCAGCTTGAGGGTAGGGCCCCGTCGGGCTTTCTTT. The rearrangement joins TRBV5-4 to TRBJ1-1, with no clear D. Germline assignment: CDR1 SGHNT and CDR2 YYREEE (reference sequence). Trimming stripped 1 base from V and 11 bases from J, with 18 bases between. This CDR3 is 14 amino acids long.

Concerning this clone: Just one base apart from a much larger clone, this may be a read error. This chain joins TRBV13 and TRBJ1-1; D is possibly TRBD1 (5 bases). Looked up from germline, CDR1 is PRHDT and CDR2 is FYEKMQ (reference sequence). The CDR3 sequence is 16 residues long. The CDR3 here is CAGSSGLHNGGTEAFF. The CDR3 DNA reads TGTGCCGGCAGCTCGGGCCTTCATAACGGGGGGACTGAAGCTTTCTTT.

The chain recombines TRBV5-1 with TRBJ2-7; 10 positions agree with TRBD2. The CDR3 sequence is 17 residues long. V shed 4 bases, J shed 6 bases, and the junction held 16 bases outside the gene matches. CDR1 is SGHRS and CDR2 is YFSETQ in the germline V gene. CDR3 loop: CASSQTSSGSPGVEQYF. The CDR3 DNA sequence: TGCGCCAGCAGCCAAACCTCTAGCGGGAGCCCTGGGGTCGAGCAGTACTTC.

V and J are TRBV9 and TRBJ1-3; the D gene is possibly TRBD1 (5 bases). Germline V CDR1 and CDR2: SGDLS, YYNGEE. The CDR3 sequence is 15 residues long. Trimming removed 0 bases at V and 1 base at J, with 8 bases between. DNA of the CDR3: TGTGCCAGCAGCGTAGGACAGACTTCTGGAAACACCATATATTTT. Protein: CASSVGQTSGNTIYF.